This T cell receptor (beta chain) emerged from a study of response to subunit inactivated influenza vaccine. TCRdb passed the RT-PCR reads through MiXCR, listing each CDR3 protein once. The table shows hundreds of thousands of distinct CDR3 sequences, with around 16% occurring only once. The V segment lost 4 bases and the J segment 4 bases; nucleotides outside the gene matches: 7. This CDR3 region has 15 residues. The germline V gene encodes CDR1 SGHAT and CDR2 FQNNGV. This clonotype occurred many times. This TCR was sampled from a man aged 50-60 years who received an inactivated influenza vaccine. Sequencing was performed on PBMCs from blood, taken roughly 12 days after vaccination. This sequence joins TRBV11-2 and TRBJ2-1, with 7 bases fitting TRBD1. CDR3 sequence (DNA): TGTGCCAGCAGCTACAGGGGATACCTATACAATGAGCAGTTCTTC. This sequence encodes CASSYRGYLYNEQFF.